This record concerns one T cell receptor (beta chain) sequence. The table came from immunoSEQ multiplex PCR; TCRdb's copy has only in-frame clones and leaves some out. The profile shows 60,000 to 95,000 clones, around four fifths of them singletons. The data were taken from a study of control samples from healthy donors and cancer patients. This CDR3 has 16 amino acids. Looked up from germline, CDR1 is MNHEY and CDR2 is SMNVEV (reference sequence). The V segment lost 5 bases and the J segment 0 bases; nucleotides outside the gene matches: 6. The sequence came from a man aged 45 to 65 in good health. Sequencing input: blood. This chain joins TRBV27 and TRBJ2-3; 9 positions agree with TRBD2. The CDR3 DNA reads as TGTGCCAGCAGTCCAGGACTAGCGAGAAGCACAGATACGCAGTATTTT. Translating gives CASSPGLARSTDTQYF.